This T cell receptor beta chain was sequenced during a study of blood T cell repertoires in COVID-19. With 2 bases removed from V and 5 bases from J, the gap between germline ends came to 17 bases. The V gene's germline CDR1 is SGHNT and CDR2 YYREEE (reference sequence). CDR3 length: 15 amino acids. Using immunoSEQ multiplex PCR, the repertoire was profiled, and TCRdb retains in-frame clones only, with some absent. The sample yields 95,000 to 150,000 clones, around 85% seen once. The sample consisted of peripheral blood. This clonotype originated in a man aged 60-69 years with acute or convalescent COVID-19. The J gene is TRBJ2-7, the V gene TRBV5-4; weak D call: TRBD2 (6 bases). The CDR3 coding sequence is TGTGCCAGCAGCTTAGTTCTCTCAGGAGGGAACGAGCAGTACTTC. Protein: CASSLVLSGGNEQYF. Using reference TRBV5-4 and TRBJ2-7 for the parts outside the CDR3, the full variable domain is ETGVTQSPTHLIKTRGQQVTLRCSSQSGHNTVSWYQQALGQGPQFIFQYYREEENGRGNFPPRFSGLQFPNYSSELNVNALELDDSALYLCASSLVLSGGNEQYFGPGTRLTVT.